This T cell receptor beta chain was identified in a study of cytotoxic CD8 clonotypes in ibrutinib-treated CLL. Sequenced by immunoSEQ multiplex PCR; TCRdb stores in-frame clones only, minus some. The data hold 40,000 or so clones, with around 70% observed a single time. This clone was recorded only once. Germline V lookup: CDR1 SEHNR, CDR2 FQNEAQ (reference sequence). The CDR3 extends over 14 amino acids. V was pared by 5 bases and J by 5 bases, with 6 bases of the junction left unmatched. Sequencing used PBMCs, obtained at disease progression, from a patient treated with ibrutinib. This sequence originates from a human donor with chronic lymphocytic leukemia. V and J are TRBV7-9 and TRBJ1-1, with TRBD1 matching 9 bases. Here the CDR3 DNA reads TGTGCCAGCAGCGACCGGGACAGGGTGACTGAAGCTTTCTTT. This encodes CASSDRDRVTEAFF. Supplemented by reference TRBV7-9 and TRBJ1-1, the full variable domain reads DTGVSQNPRHKITKRGQNVTFRCDPISEHNRLYWYRQTLGQGPEFLTYFQNEAQLEKSRLLSDRFSAERPKGSFSTLEIQRTEQGDSAMYLCASSDRDRVTEAFFGQGTRLTVV.